A selection of T cell receptor beta chains follows, all from one sample in a study of blood T cell repertoires in COVID-19. Method: immunoSEQ multiplex PCR; TCRdb's copy keeps in-frame clones and lacks some. The sample contains 50,000 to 65,000 clones, about 86% of which appear only once. What was sequenced was peripheral blood. The receptors originated from a human donor in a cohort sampled during active COVID-19. The CDR3 runs from the conserved cysteine through the conserved F or W. D genes are given only for firm matches. The listing skips clone size in some rows; elsewhere it reads once, few, many or a size class.

D: TRBD2; V: TRBV18; size: .; J: TRBJ2-5; CDR3: CASSPVPSGHQETQYF; DNA: TGTGCCAGCTCACCCGTACCTAGCGGACACCAAGAGACCCAGTACTTC
D: TRBD2; V: TRBV11-3; size: .; J: TRBJ2-2; CDR3: CASSPGLADTGELFF; DNA: TGTGCCAGCAGCCCTGGGCTAGCGGATACCGGGGAGCTGTTTTTT
D: .; V: TRBV7-6; size: .; J: TRBJ2-2; CDR3: CASSSRDSGELFF; DNA: TGTGCCAGCAGCTCCCGGGATTCCGGGGAGCTGTTTTTT
D: .; V: TRBV19; size: .; J: TRBJ2-1; CDR3: CASRRGPEQFF; DNA: TGTGCCAGTAGGCGGGGCCCTGAGCAGTTCTTC
D: .; V: TRBV19; size: .; J: TRBJ1-5; CDR3: CASFDGPEDQPQHF; DNA: TGTGCCAGTTTTGACGGCCCTGAGGATCAGCCCCAGCATTTT
D: .; V: TRBV7-8; size: .; J: TRBJ1-6; CDR3: CASSLTYNSPLHF; DNA: TGTGCCAGCAGCCTCACTTATAATTCACCCCTCCACTTT
D: TRBD1; V: TRBV5-5; size: .; J: TRBJ1-2; CDR3: CASSSAGGNYGYTF; DNA: TGTGCCAGCAGCTCCGCAGGGGGCAACTATGGCTACACCTTC
D: TRBD2; V: TRBV9; size: .; J: TRBJ2-3; CDR3: CASSVDRGGMDTQYF; DNA: TGTGCCAGCAGCGTAGATCGGGGGGGTATGGATACGCAGTATTTT
D: TRBD1; V: TRBV9; size: .; J: TRBJ2-5; CDR3: CASSARDSRGGETQYF; DNA: TGTGCCAGCAGCGCCCGGGACAGCCGAGGGGGAGAGACCCAGTACTTC
D: TRBD2; V: TRBV11-2; size: .; J: TRBJ2-7; CDR3: CASTPRRGGFYEQYF; DNA: TGTGCCAGCACTCCCAGGCGGGGGGGGTTTTACGAGCAGTACTTC
D: .; V: TRBV6-5; size: .; J: TRBJ2-6; CDR3: CAIRLGSSGANVLTF; DNA: TGTGCCATTCGCTTGGGGAGCTCTGGGGCCAACGTCCTGACTTTC
D: .; V: TRBV19; size: .; J: TRBJ1-5; CDR3: CASSILQGPQHF; DNA: TGTGCCAGTAGTATTCTTCAGGGTCCCCAGCATTTT
D: .; V: TRBV12-3/TRBV12-4; size: .; J: TRBJ2-1; CDR3: CASSQNGDEQFF; DNA: TGTGCCAGCAGCCAGAACGGGGATGAGCAGTTCTTC
D: .; V: TRBV18; size: .; J: TRBJ1-1; CDR3: CASSPDLELHTEAFF; DNA: TGTGCCAGCTCACCCGACCTTGAACTACACACTGAAGCTTTCTTT
D: .; V: TRBV6-6; size: .; J: TRBJ2-1; CDR3: CASSYSAGRAMGEQFF; DNA: TGTGCCAGCAGTTACTCGGCGGGTAGGGCTATGGGTGAGCAGTTCTTC
D: TRBD1; V: TRBV27; size: once; J: TRBJ1-1; CDR3: CASSPKTGLHTEAFF; DNA: TGTGCCAGCAGCCCAAAGACAGGGCTCCACACTGAAGCTTTCTTT
D: .; V: TRBV7-6; size: .; J: TRBJ2-1; CDR3: CASSSEYRVYNEQFF; DNA: TGTGCCAGCAGCTCAGAGTACAGGGTCTACAATGAGCAGTTCTTC
D: TRBD1; V: TRBV7-8; size: few; J: TRBJ1-5; CDR3: CASSLDFRVRGPVEPQHF; DNA: TGTGCCAGCAGCTTAGATTTTAGGGTCAGGGGGCCGGTTGAGCCCCAGCATTTT
D: .; V: TRBV21-1; size: .; J: TRBJ1-1; CDR3: CASGPRDSTEAFF; DNA: TGTGCCAGCGGACCCCGGGACTCAACTGAAGCTTTCTTT
D: TRBD2; V: TRBV19; size: once; J: TRBJ2-7; CDR3: CASSVFTSGSWNEQYF; DNA: TGTGCCAGTAGTGTTTTTACTAGCGGGAGCTGGAACGAGCAGTACTTC
D: TRBD1; V: TRBV12-3/TRBV12-4; size: .; J: TRBJ2-7; CDR3: CASSRNRGYEQYF; DNA: TGTGCCAGCAGTCGGAACAGGGGGTACGAGCAGTACTTC
D: TRBD1; V: TRBV5-1; size: .; J: TRBJ2-3; CDR3: CASSLETGGKDTQYF; DNA: TGCGCCAGCAGCTTGGAGACAGGGGGCAAGGATACGCAGTATTTT
D: TRBD1; V: TRBV27; size: .; J: TRBJ2-7; CDR3: CASGLDRGPYEQYF; DNA: TGTGCCAGCGGACTGGACAGGGGTCCCTACGAGCAGTACTTC
D: .; V: TRBV18; size: .; J: TRBJ2-1; CDR3: CASSAGQTNYNEQFF; DNA: TGTGCCAGCTCAGCGGGACAGACAAACTACAATGAGCAGTTCTTC
D: .; V: TRBV19; size: .; J: TRBJ2-5; CDR3: CASSIDLGGAKTQYF; DNA: TGTGCCAGTAGTATAGATCTAGGGGGGGCCAAGACCCAGTACTTC
D: TRBD1; V: TRBV10-2; size: .; J: TRBJ2-7; CDR3: CASSSLGTATYEQYF; DNA: TGCGCCAGCAGTTCACTCGGGACAGCGACCTACGAGCAGTACTTC
D: .; V: TRBV2; size: .; J: TRBJ2-7; CDR3: CASNPTPGVGEQYF; DNA: TGTGCCAGCAACCCCACCCCAGGGGTTGGCGAGCAGTACTTC
D: .; V: TRBV7-9; size: once; J: TRBJ2-7; CDR3: CASSFGSYEQYF; DNA: TGTGCCAGCAGCTTCGGTAGCTACGAGCAGTACTTC
D: TRBD2; V: TRBV11-2; size: .; J: TRBJ2-6; CDR3: CASSLSDPGGSGANVLTF; DNA: TGTGCCAGCAGCTTATCGGACCCCGGGGGGTCTGGGGCCAACGTCCTGACTTTC
D: .; V: TRBV18; size: few; J: TRBJ1-1; CDR3: CASSPWADEAFF; DNA: TGTGCCAGCTCACCTTGGGCAGATGAAGCTTTCTTT
D: .; V: TRBV20-1; size: .; J: TRBJ2-5; CDR3: CSAPEGETQYF; DNA: TGCAGTGCTCCAGAGGGAGAGACCCAGTACTTC
D: TRBD2; V: TRBV2; size: once; J: TRBJ2-3; CDR3: CASSDASGRAFPDTQYF; DNA: TGTGCCAGCAGTGACGCTAGCGGGAGGGCCTTCCCAGATACGCAGTATTTT
D: TRBD1; V: TRBV18; size: .; J: TRBJ2-1; CDR3: CASSATGAGEQFF; DNA: TGTGCCAGCTCAGCCACAGGGGCGGGTGAGCAGTTCTTC
D: .; V: TRBV19; size: .; J: TRBJ1-2; CDR3: CASSIHLAGRKEFSYGYTF; DNA: TGTGCCAGTAGTATTCATCTCGCAGGCCGCAAAGAATTTAGCTATGGCTACACCTTC
D: .; V: TRBV3-1/TRBV3-2; size: .; J: TRBJ1-1; CDR3: CASSQTDSDTEAFF; DNA: TGTGCCAGCAGCCAAACCGACAGTGACACTGAAGCTTTCTTT
D: TRBD2; V: TRBV9; size: .; J: TRBJ2-2; CDR3: CASSAGLGAGELFF; DNA: TGTGCCAGCAGCGCCGGACTAGGAGCCGGGGAGCTGTTTTTT
D: .; V: TRBV2; size: .; J: TRBJ2-3; CDR3: CASRRGGPRTSTDTQYF; DNA: TGTGCCAGCAGGCGAGGCGGGCCCCGAACCAGCACAGATACGCAGTATTTT
D: .; V: TRBV24-1; size: .; J: TRBJ2-1; CDR3: CATSDPRGGNEQFF; DNA: TGTGCCACCAGTGACCCGAGAGGCGGCAATGAGCAGTTCTTC
D: TRBD1; V: TRBV15; size: .; J: TRBJ2-7; CDR3: CATKKRDSSYEQYF; DNA: TGTGCCACCAAGAAAAGGGACAGCTCCTACGAGCAGTACTTC
D: .; V: TRBV15; size: .; J: TRBJ1-1; CDR3: CATSRDKGGNTEAFF; DNA: TGTGCCACCAGCAGAGATAAGGGAGGGAACACTGAAGCTTTCTTT
D: TRBD1; V: TRBV6-5; size: .; J: TRBJ1-1; CDR3: CASSPQGENTEAFF; DNA: TGTGCCAGCAGTCCCCAGGGGGAGAACACTGAAGCTTTCTTT
D: .; V: TRBV5-8; size: few; J: TRBJ1-3; CDR3: CASSLDQGTGNTIYF; DNA: TGTGCCAGCAGCTTGGATCAGGGAACTGGAAACACCATATATTTT